One sample yielded the 21 T cell receptor beta chains listed below, sequenced in a study of shared clonotypes between healthy human individuals (dated by TCRdb to about 2020). Library creation used the immunoSEQ multiplex PCR assay. Not all clones reach the TCRdb copy of this immuneACCESS table, which keeps in-frame sequences only. Checked studies attribute under half of the gap to unresolved V genes and leave the rest unexplained. The table for this sample lists roughly 1 million clones; about three quarters of them were counted only once. Approximately 1.5% of the sample is taken by the ten largest. The source material was memory CD4+ T cells sorted from blood. This specimen's cell subset or site label, interpreted: CD45RA-negative fraction. All receptors come from a man between 18 and 35 years old in good health.

The chain has TRBV2 and TRBJ2-3; unclear D gene. The CDR3 contains 15 residues. Germline values: CDR1 SNHLY, CDR2 FYNNEI. Trimming removed 6 bases at V and 0 bases at J, with 13 bases between. This CDR3 is CASSPGLLSTDTQYF. CDR3 nucleotide sequence: TGTGCCAGCAGCCCCGGTTTACTGAGCACAGATACGCAGTATTTT.

The CDR3 sequence is CASREDRVVVGGYTF. The DNA of the CDR3 is TGTGCCAGCAGAGAAGACAGGGTAGTTGTAGGTGGCTACACCTTC. This chain joins TRBV28 and TRBJ1-2; 7 bases line up with TRBD1. The CDR3 consists of 15 residues. CDR1 and CDR2 (germline): MDHEN, SYDVKM. V gave up 6 bases and J gave up 7 bases; unmatched junction bases: 14.

The chain links TRBV5-4 to TRBJ1-1, with 7 bases fitting TRBD1. CDR3 size: 15 residues. Trimming at V came to 2 bases and at J to 1 base, leaving 5 bases not matched to a gene. Germline-derived CDR1 and CDR2 are SGHNT and YYREEE (reference sequence). CDR3 sequence reads: CASSLKGAGNTEAFF. CDR3 coding DNA: TGTGCCAGCAGCTTAAAGGGGGCGGGGAACACTGAAGCTTTCTTT.

The chain combines TRBV28 with TRBJ1-4; possible D gene TRBD1, 5 bases. The CDR3 has 19 residues. The germline CDR1 and CDR2 sequences are MDHEN and SYDVKM. Trimming removed 7 bases at V and 10 bases at J, with 34 bases between. CDR3 sequence (DNA): TGTGCCAGCAAGGCTCGGGAGTTGGGGCGTCGAGCGATGGTCGGAAAACTGTTTTTT. Amino acid sequence: CASKARELGRRAMVGKLFF.

This clone was counted only a few times. CDR3 sequence: CAWRGNYNTEAFF. The CDR3 coding sequence is TGTGCCTGGAGAGGGAATTATAACACTGAAGCTTTCTTT. V gene TRBV30 combines with J gene TRBJ1-1, with unresolved D. The V and J ends lost 3 bases and 2 bases respectively, with 10 bases between them. This CDR3 is built from 13 residues. Germline V gene data show CDR1 as GTSNPN and CDR2 as SVGIG (reference sequence). Using reference TRBV30 and TRBJ1-1 for the parts outside the CDR3, the full variable domain is SQTIHQWPATLVQPVGSPLSLECTVEGTSNPNLYWYRQAAGRGLQLLFYSVGIGQISSEVPQNLSASRPQDRQFILSSKKLLLSDSGFYLCAWRGNYNTEAFFGQGTRLTVV.

As regards this clone: One end of the junction does not line up with germline, which may come from a read error. The chain couples TRBV6-1 to TRBJ1-1, with 7 bases that match TRBD1. Germline V gene sequence: CDR1 MNHNS, CDR2 SASEGT. This CDR3 has 15 amino acids. In DNA, the CDR3 is TGTGCCAGCAGGGAAGGTGACAGGGAGACCACTGAAGCTTTCTTT. This codes for CASREGDRETTEAFF.

The chain has TRBV9 and TRBJ2-1; 7 bases agree with TRBD2. Per the germline V gene, CDR1 is SGDLS and CDR2 is YYNGEE. Germline trimming cut 2 bases from V and 2 bases from J; bases unmatched to any gene: 7. This CDR3 comprises 16 residues. CDR3 sequence (DNA): TGTGCCAGCAGCGTCCTCCAAGCGGGAACCTACAATGAGCAGTTCTTC. It yields the protein CASSVLQAGTYNEQFF.

The chain couples TRBV19 to TRBJ1-6, with unresolved D. This CDR3 is 14 amino acids long. Trimming took off 3 bases at V and 6 bases at J, with 9 bases between the two ends. CDR1 and CDR2 (germline): LNHDA, SQIVND (reference sequence). The CDR3 spells CASSIASSNSPLHF. The CDR3 region has the DNA TGTGCCAGTAGTATTGCCAGTTCTAATTCACCCCTCCACTTT.

The rearrangement uses TRBV5-1 and TRBJ2-3; the D gene is possibly TRBD1 (6 bases). Germline loops: CDR1 SGHRS, CDR2 YFSETQ. V lost 6 bases, J lost 5 bases, and 16 bases lay in between. The length of the CDR3 is 14 residues. The chain's CDR3 is CASNRESPGDTQYF. The CDR3 DNA reads as TGCGCCAGCAACAGGGAATCCCCGGGAGATACGCAGTATTTT.

The count of this clone is one. V usage is TRBV28 and J usage is TRBJ1-2; D possibly corresponds to TRBD1 (5 bases). The CDR3 totals 14 residues. V was cut by 6 bases and J by 3 bases, with 14 bases left in between. Germline V lookup: CDR1 MDHEN, CDR2 SYDVKM. This CDR3 reads CASSSGGGDYGYTF. The CDR3 region has the DNA TGTGCCAGCAGCTCCGGGGGAGGCGACTATGGCTACACCTTC.

This rearrangement joins TRBV18 to TRBJ1-1; TRBD1 might be the D (5 bases). Germline V lookup: CDR1 KGHSH, CDR2 LQKENI. Trimming left V 6 bases short and J 0 bases short, with 14 bases between. The CDR3 consists of 15 residues. In DNA form, the CDR3 reads TGTGCCAGCTCTCGAAGGGGACTTGTGAACACTGAAGCTTTCTTT. Its protein is CASSRRGLVNTEAFF. The whole variable domain, remainder taken from reference TRBV18 and TRBJ1-1, is NAGVMQNPRHLVRRRGQEARLRCSPMKGHSHVYWYRQLPEEGLKFMVYLQKENIIDESGMPKERFSAEFPKEGPSILRIQQVVRGDSAAYFCASSRRGLVNTEAFFGQGTRLTVV.

V and J are TRBV7-9 and TRBJ2-1; 11 nucleotides line up with TRBD2. Trimming removed 5 bases from V and 3 bases from J; junction bases left unmatched: 6. This CDR3 is 16 amino acids long. Germline assignment: CDR1 SEHNR and CDR2 FQNEAQ (reference sequence). The CDR3: CASSHSGRANYNEQFF. CDR3 nucleotides: TGTGCCAGCAGCCATAGCGGGAGGGCTAACTACAATGAGCAGTTCTTC.

This clone has more than one count but fewer than ten. The rearrangement joins TRBV14 to TRBJ1-1; the D is unclear. V dropped 2 bases and J dropped 3 bases, with 13 bases sitting between them. The CDR3 sequence is 15 residues long. Germline V gene sequence: CDR1 SGHDN, CDR2 FVKESK. The CDR3 reads CASSQRTRTDTEAFF. CDR3 coding DNA: TGTGCCAGCAGCCAAAGGACTAGGACGGACACTGAAGCTTTCTTT.

This clone was recorded many times. The V gene is TRBV10-1, the J gene TRBJ2-3, with 12 bases fitting TRBD1. Trimming took 4 bases from V and 5 from J; bases not matched to a gene: 4. This CDR3 is built from 15 residues. Germline V gene sequence: CDR1 WNHNN, CDR2 SYGVQD (reference sequence). CDR3 sequence reads: CASSGDRGRGDTQYF. The CDR3 nucleotides are TGCGCCAGCAGTGGGGACAGGGGGCGCGGAGATACGCAGTATTTT.

For this clone: Other nucleotide sequences in the sample specify the same CDR3. This chain uses TRBV18 with TRBJ1-4; 9 bases align to TRBD1. Germline V lookup: CDR1 KGHSH, CDR2 LQKENI. Trimming removed 3 bases from V and 7 bases from J; junction bases left unmatched: 3. The CDR3 covers 14 residues. As DNA, the CDR3 is TGTGCCAGCTCACCGGGACAGGGTGGTGAAAAACTGTTTTTT. Protein: CASSPGQGGEKLFF.

With regard to this clone: Given a far larger clone just one base away, this is likely a sequencing read error. The V gene is TRBV7-3, the J gene TRBJ1-2; D uncertain. CDR3 length equals 13 residues. The V end was cut by 3 bases, the J end by 2 bases, with 7 bases between. The germline V gene encodes CDR1 SGHTA and CDR2 FQGTGA. DNA of the CDR3: TGTGCCAGCAGCTTCGGGCAGAACTATGGCTACACCTTC. As protein: CASSFGQNYGYTF. The full variable domain, rest sourced from reference TRBV7-3 and TRBJ1-2, is GAGVSQTPSNKVTEKGKYVELRCDPISGHTALYWYRQSLGQGPEFLIYFQGTGAADDSGLPNDRFFAVRPEGSVSTLKIQRTERGDSAVYLCASSFGQNYGYTFGSGTRLTVV.

The J gene is TRBJ2-1, the V gene TRBV5-5, with 11 bases that match TRBD2. With 3 bases clipped from V and 7 bases from J, the junction kept 6 bases outside the gene matches. CDR1 and CDR2 (germline): SGHKS, YYEKEE (reference sequence). The CDR3 has 15 amino acids. The DNA of the CDR3 is TGTGCCAGCAGCTACACTAGCGGGAGAGGTAATGAGCAGTTCTTC. This gives the protein CASSYTSGRGNEQFF. The full variable domain, its missing parts supplied by reference TRBV5-5 and TRBJ2-1, is DAGVTQSPTHLIKTRGQQVTLRCSPISGHKSVSWYQQVLGQGPQFIFQYYEKEERGRGNFPDRFSARQFPNYSSELNVNALLLGDSALYLCASSYTSGRGNEQFFGPGTRLTVL.

The chain is built from TRBV2 and TRBJ1-5, with D hard to call. Germline-derived CDR1 and CDR2 are SNHLY and FYNNEI. The CDR3 is made up of 16 amino acids. V was pared by 6 bases and J by 2 bases, with 17 bases between. The CDR3 is CASRLDGPAGNQPQHF. The CDR3 bases are TGTGCCAGCAGGCTAGACGGACCAGCGGGCAATCAGCCCCAGCATTTT.

CDR3 in amino acids: CSVGAQYF. Written as DNA, the CDR3 is TGCAGCGTTGGGGCGCAGTATTTT. The rearrangement links TRBV29-1 to TRBJ2-3; D is unclear. V was cut by 4 bases and J by 10 bases, with 3 bases left in between. The CDR3 length is 8 residues. Germline V lookup: CDR1 SQVTM, CDR2 ANQGSEA.

The rearrangement uses TRBV9 and TRBJ2-5; D perhaps matches TRBD2 (6 bases). CDR3 length equals 14 residues. Deletions cut 0 bases from V and 5 bases from J, with 11 bases between. Germline values: CDR1 SGDLS, CDR2 YYNGEE. CDR3 in amino acids: CASSVDPGRETQYF. The CDR3 nucleotides are TGTGCCAGCAGCGTAGATCCAGGGAGGGAGACCCAGTACTTC.

V and J are TRBV10-2 and TRBJ1-1; perhaps TRBD1 as D (5 bases). V was cut by 7 bases and J by 1 base, with 13 bases left in between. CDR1 and CDR2 (germline): WSHSY, SAAADI. This CDR3 spans 14 amino acids. For the CDR3, the DNA is TGCGCCAGCACCGAGGCGGGGGGGAACACTGAAGCTTTCTTT. It specifies CASTEAGGNTEAFF.